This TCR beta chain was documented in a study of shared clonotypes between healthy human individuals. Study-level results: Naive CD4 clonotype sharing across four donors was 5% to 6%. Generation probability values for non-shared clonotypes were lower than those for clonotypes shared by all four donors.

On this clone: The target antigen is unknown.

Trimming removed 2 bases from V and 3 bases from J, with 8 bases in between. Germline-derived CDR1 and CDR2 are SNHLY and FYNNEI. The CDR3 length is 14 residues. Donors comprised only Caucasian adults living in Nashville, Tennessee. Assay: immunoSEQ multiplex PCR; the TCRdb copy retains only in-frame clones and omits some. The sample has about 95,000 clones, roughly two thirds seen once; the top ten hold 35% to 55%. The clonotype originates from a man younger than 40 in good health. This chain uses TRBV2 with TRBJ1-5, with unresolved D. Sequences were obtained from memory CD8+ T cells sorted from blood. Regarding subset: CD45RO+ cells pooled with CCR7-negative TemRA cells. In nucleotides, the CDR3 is TGTGCCAGCAGTGAATCGGGGATCAATCAGCCCCAGCATTTT. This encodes CASSESGINQPQHF. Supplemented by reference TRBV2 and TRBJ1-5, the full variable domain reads EPEVTQTPSHQVTQMGQEVILRCVPISNHLYFYWYRQILGQKVEFLVSFYNNEISEKSEIFDDQFSVERPDGSNFTLKIRSTKLEDSAMYFCASSESGINQPQHFGDGTRLSIL.